This T cell receptor (beta chain) is from a study of radiation and T cells in renal cell carcinoma. Study as a whole: Nephrectomy followed 15 Gy stereotactic body radiation by 4 weeks. Whole-study results and caveats: From baseline, blood top tumor clonotypes peaked at 2 weeks post-radiation.

Sequencing was performed with immunoSEQ multiplex PCR; in TCRdb, only in-frame clones are kept and a portion is missing. The profile shows about 95,000 clones, around nine tenths of them singletons. This CDR3 region has 14 residues. Germline CDR1 and CDR2: SGDLS and YYNGEE. Trimming left V 3 bases short and J 1 base short, with 10 bases between. This clone has just a few counts. Its antigen is still unknown. As to time point: baseline pretreatment blood. Sample treatment: 15 Gy SBRT to primary tumor, nephrectomy 4 weeks later. The patient's renal cell carcinoma had clear cell pathology. The V and J genes are TRBV9 and TRBJ1-1, with D uncertain. The source was blood, collected from a patient whose treatment included radiotherapy and nephrectomy. The clonotype originates from a man aged 50 to 60 with renal cell carcinoma. The CDR3 sequence is CASSADNRNTEAFF. CDR3 bases: TGTGCCAGCAGCGCCGACAACCGGAACACTGAAGCTTTCTTT.